These 11 T cell receptor beta chains were all obtained from the same sample, sequenced in a study of blood T cell repertoires in COVID-19 (dated by TCRdb to the early 2020s). Receptor amplification or capture employed the immunoSEQ multiplex PCR assay. In its TCRdb copy, this immuneACCESS table keeps in-frame sequences only and misses some clones. Where compared with another copy, unresolved V genes explain less than half of these, and the others have no known cause. For this sample the table gives some 300,000 clones, of which around nine tenths were detected only once. Clones ranked in the top ten supply roughly a tenth of the sample. Sequencing was carried out using PBMCs or T cells enriched from blood (not recorded which). All receptors come from a woman between 25 and 40 years old who had recovered from COVID-19.

The chain carries TRBV2 and TRBJ1-1; 7 bases fit TRBD1. Germline CDR1 reads SNHLY; CDR2 reads FYNNEI. V lost 8 bases to trimming and J lost 1 base; unmatched junction nucleotides: 16. The CDR3 covers 17 residues. Here the CDR3 DNA reads TGTGCCAGCTTCCCACGACAGGGTGGCTACGGGAACACTGAAGCTTTCTTT. Translation gives CASFPRQGGYGNTEAFF. The variable domain in full, with the rest retrieved from reference TRBV2 and TRBJ1-1, is EPEVTQTPSHQVTQMGQEVILRCVPISNHLYFYWYRQILGQKVEFLVSFYNNEISEKSEIFDDQFSVERPDGSNFTLKIRSTKLEDSAMYFCASFPRQGGYGNTEAFFGQGTRLTVV.

The J gene is TRBJ1-5, the V gene TRBV10-2; D not resolved. The V gene lost 2 bases and the J gene lost 3 bases, with 8 bases spanning the gap. Germline V lookup: CDR1 WSHSY, CDR2 SAAADI. The CDR3 consists of 14 residues. Here the CDR3 reads CASSEGGINQPQHF. The CDR3 DNA reads TGCGCCAGCAGTGAGGGCGGAATCAATCAGCCCCAGCATTTT.

The genes are TRBV6-2 or TRBV6-3 and TRBJ2-7; 8 bases fit TRBD2. CDR3 length: 19 residues. The germline V gene has CDR1 MNHEY and CDR2 SVGEGT. V shed 0 bases, J shed 0 bases, and the junction held 13 bases outside the gene matches. CDR3 loop: CASSYSRAGLAGYSYEQYF. DNA of the CDR3: TGTGCCAGCAGTTACTCGAGAGCGGGGCTAGCGGGTTACTCCTACGAGCAGTACTTC.

A single count supports this clone. V is TRBV19 and J is TRBJ1-5, with 9 bases matching TRBD1. Germline CDR1 and CDR2: LNHDA and SQIVND (reference sequence). Trimming cost V 8 bases and J 2 bases; bases outside gene matches: 13. The CDR3 has 17 amino acids. The CDR3 region has the DNA TGTGCCAGTTCCCCACTAGGGACAGGGTCGGGCAATCAGCCCCAGCATTTT. It yields the protein CASSPLGTGSGNQPQHF.

This chain connects TRBV7-9 to TRBJ2-5, with D hard to call. The ends were cut back, 2 bases at V and 5 bases at J, with 9 bases in the middle. The CDR3 runs to 13 residues. Germline CDR1 reads SEHNR; CDR2 reads FQNEAQ (reference sequence). CDR3 sequence reads: CASSLFVQETQYF. The CDR3 coding sequence is TGTGCCAGCAGCTTATTTGTCCAGGAGACCCAGTACTTC.

V and J are TRBV13 and TRBJ1-1; unclear D gene. The CDR3 is 16 residues long. The germline gives CDR1 PRHDT, CDR2 FYEKMQ (reference sequence). Between the trimmed V and J ends, which lost 2 bases and 5 bases, there was a span of 18 bases. The CDR3 spells CASSLMPHSVRTEAFF. CDR3 DNA: TGTGCCAGCAGCTTAATGCCACATTCCGTGCGGACTGAAGCTTTCTTT.

As for this clone: The junction departs from germline at one end; a sequencing error may be responsible. For the CDR3, the DNA is TGTGCTAGCAGCCCTGGGGCATCTGGGGCCAACGTCCTGACTTTC. It specifies CASSPGASGANVLTF. The V gene is TRBV7-7, the J gene TRBJ2-6; weak D call: TRBD1 (5 bases). Germline CDR1 reads SSHAT; CDR2 reads FNYEAQ (reference sequence). The CDR3 loop spans 15 amino acids.

The chain links TRBV27 to TRBJ2-7; the D is unclear. The germline V gene has CDR1 MNHEY and CDR2 SMNVEV (reference sequence). Trimming took off 5 bases at V and 3 bases at J, with 5 bases between the two ends. The CDR3 extends over 11 amino acids. CDR3 bases: TGTGCCAGCAGTAATTACTACGAGCAGTACTTC. Translation gives CASSNYYEQYF.

This clone is a singleton in its sample. This chain uses TRBV24-1 with TRBJ2-1, with D perhaps TRBD2 (5 bases). The CDR3 has 17 amino acids. V was clipped by 0 bases and J by 3 bases, with 14 bases between them. Germline values: CDR1 KGHDR, CDR2 SFDVKD. DNA for the CDR3: TGTGCCACCAGTGATTTGAGTAAGAGCGGAAACTACAATGAGCAGTTCTTC. This encodes CATSDLSKSGNYNEQFF.

The chain employs TRBV11-2 and TRBJ1-2, with no clear D. Germline V lookup: CDR1 SGHAT, CDR2 FQNNGV. V was shortened by 11 bases and J by 2 bases, with 9 bases between the two germline ends. The CDR3 spans 11 residues. The CDR3 region is CAVSGNYGYTF. In DNA, the CDR3 is TGTGCCGTAAGTGGCAACTATGGCTACACCTTC.

A single count supports this clone. This rearrangement joins TRBV24-1 to TRBJ1-4; D not certain. Trimming left V 3 bases short and J 8 bases short, with 15 bases between. The CDR3 totals 15 residues. Germline CDR1 KGHDR, CDR2 SFDVKD. DNA of the CDR3: TGTGCCACCAGTGATGGAGGGTCCGATTGGGAAAAACTGTTTTTT. This gives the protein CATSDGGSDWEKLFF.